This note documents a single T cell receptor beta chain sequence. The CDR3 length is 16 residues. Trimming pared 0 bases from V and 2 bases from J, leaving 13 bases between. Germline V gene lookup returns CDR1 SGDLS and CDR2 YYNGEE. This entry belongs to a study of OX40 agonist ivuxolimab in advanced cancers. This table comes from immunoSEQ multiplex PCR, and its TCRdb copy is limited to in-frame clones, with some not included. The sample lists roughly 48,000 clones; around 85% were seen once. V usage is TRBV9 and J usage is TRBJ2-3; D is undetermined. Material: CD4+ or CD8+ T cells sorted from blood, obtained in a trial of the OX40 agonist ivuxolimab. This sequence originates from an adult with an advanced solid tumor such as melanoma, head and neck, liver or kidney cancer. The CDR3 sequence is CASSVGRAVFTDTQYF. The CDR3 region has the DNA TGTGCCAGCAGCGTAGGGCGAGCAGTATTCACAGATACGCAGTATTTT.